This TCR beta chain was sequenced in a study of blood T cell repertoires in COVID-19. Study-wide context: Sites across the United States, Italy and Spain contributed samples from acute and convalescent COVID-19.

Measured with immunoSEQ multiplex PCR; TCRdb has only the in-frame clones, and not every one. The table shows around 320,000 clones, with 90% occurring only once. This CDR3 has 18 residues. The ends were cut back, 3 bases at V and 0 bases at J, with 19 bases in the middle. CDR1 and CDR2 (germline): SGHRS, YFSETQ. Individuals aged roughly 18 to 95 years were recruited from 24 US areas. The rearrangement uses TRBV5-1 and TRBJ2-1; possibly TRBD2 for D (7 bases). The sequence came from a young woman with acute COVID-19. Sequences were obtained from PBMCs or T cells enriched from blood (not recorded which). The CDR3 nucleotides are TGCGCCAGCAGCTCCGGGGGCGTGGGCGGGAGCTCCTACAATGAGCAGTTCTTC. Encoded protein: CASSSGGVGGSSYNEQFF.